This TCR beta chain was profiled in a study of T cell repertoires in cytomegalovirus infection. Study information: The study used recently identified HLA-C-restricted and well-studied HLA-B-restricted CMV epitopes. Evidence of both CMV infection and a matching HLA type came from public TCR beta signatures. General study findings and limits: Cumulated frequencies of public TCR beta families served to identify carriers of CMV plus the relevant HLA. CMV-specific TCR beta clonotypes restricted by HLA-C were the ones dominating the ex vivo response.

TCRdb re-called the reads with MiXCR, one entry per CDR3 protein. The data contain hundreds of thousands of distinct CDR3 sequences, around 35% of them singletons. Between the trimmed V and J ends, which lost 2 bases and 6 bases, there was a span of 7 bases. CDR1 and CDR2 from the germline V gene are SGHTA and FQGNSA. This CDR3 region has 13 residues. With respect to this clonotype: Its target is unknown.

The specimen comprised cultured PBMCs, sampled from culture after CMV antigen stimulation. The source is a human donor in good health (CMV status not recorded). Some clones in this sample may be carry-over from other donors' samples. The rearrangement links TRBV7-2 to TRBJ2-2; unclear D gene. CDR3 region: CASSLRASGELFF. The CDR3 DNA follows: TGTGCCAGCAGCTTAAGGGCGTCCGGGGAGCTGTTTTTT. Variable domain in full (rest from reference TRBV7-2 and TRBJ2-2): GAGVSQSPSNKVTEKGKDVELRCDPISGHTALYWYRQSLGQGLEFLIYFQGNSAPDKSGLPSDRFSAERTGGSVSTLTIQRTQQEDSAVYLCASSLRASGELFFGEGSRLTVL.